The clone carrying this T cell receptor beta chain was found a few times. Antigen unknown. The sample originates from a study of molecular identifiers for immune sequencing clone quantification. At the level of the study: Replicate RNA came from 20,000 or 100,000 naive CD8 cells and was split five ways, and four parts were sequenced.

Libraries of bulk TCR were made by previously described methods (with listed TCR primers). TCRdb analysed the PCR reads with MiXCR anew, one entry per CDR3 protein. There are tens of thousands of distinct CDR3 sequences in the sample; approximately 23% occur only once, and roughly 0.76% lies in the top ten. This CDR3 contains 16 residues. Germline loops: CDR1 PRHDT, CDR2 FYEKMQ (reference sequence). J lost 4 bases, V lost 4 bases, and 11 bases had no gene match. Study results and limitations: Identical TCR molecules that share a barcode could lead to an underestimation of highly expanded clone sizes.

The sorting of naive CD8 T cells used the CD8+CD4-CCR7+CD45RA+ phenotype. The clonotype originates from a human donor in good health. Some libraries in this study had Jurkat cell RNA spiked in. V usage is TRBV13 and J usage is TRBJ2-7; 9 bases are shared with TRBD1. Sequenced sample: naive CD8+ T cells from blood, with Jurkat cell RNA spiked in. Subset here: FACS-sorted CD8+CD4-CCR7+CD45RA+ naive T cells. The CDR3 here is CASSSRDREELYEQYF. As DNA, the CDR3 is TGTGCCAGCAGCTCGCGGGACAGGGAAGAACTGTACGAGCAGTACTTC.